These 29 T cell receptor beta chains came from one sample sequenced in a study of blood T cell repertoires in COVID-19. Only in-frame clones appear in the TCRdb table, and some are missing; sequencing was by immunoSEQ multiplex PCR. The sample contains approximately 290,000 clones, roughly 86% of which appear only once. Input material: peripheral blood. The receptors originated from a woman in her thirties with COVID-19, enrolled during active disease.

The rearrangement links TRBV10-3 to TRBJ1-5; 9 bases match TRBD1. V was pared by 6 bases and J by 4 bases, with 4 bases of the junction left unmatched. Per germline, CDR1 ENHRY and CDR2 SYGVKD. There are 14 residues in the CDR3. The CDR3 DNA reads as TGTGCCATCAGCGAGACAGGGGGAAATCAGCCCCAGCATTTT. Protein product: CAISETGGNQPQHF.

The chain employs TRBV12-5 and TRBJ2-2; 7 positions agree with TRBD2. The germline gives CDR1 LGHNT, CDR2 FRNRAP. The CDR3 covers 12 residues. The CDR3 loop reads CAVWEGSGELFF. In nucleotides, the CDR3 is TGTGCCGTCTGGGAGGGGTCCGGGGAGCTGTTTTTT.

The J gene is TRBJ2-7, the V gene TRBV28; the match to TRBD1 covers 8 bases. Germline assignment: CDR1 MDHEN and CDR2 SYDVKM. The V and J ends lost 2 bases and 5 bases, in that order; junction bases with no gene match: 5. The CDR3 is made up of 14 amino acids. The CDR3 bases are TGTGCCAGCAGTTTAGGGGACAGGTTAGACGAGCAGTACTTC. Its protein is CASSLGDRLDEQYF.

The J gene is TRBJ1-2, the V gene TRBV18; TRBD1 aligns across 7 bases. Germline-derived CDR1 and CDR2 are KGHSH and LQKENI. The V and J ends lost 3 bases and 8 bases, in that order; junction bases with no gene match: 6. CDR3 length: 13 residues. DNA for the CDR3: TGTGCCAGCTCACCCATGACAGGGTACGGCTACACCTTC. Its protein is CASSPMTGYGYTF.

The chain combines TRBV29-1 with TRBJ1-3, with D maybe TRBD1 (6 bases). The ends were cut back, 7 bases at V and 0 bases at J, with 13 bases in the middle. The CDR3 is 14 amino acids. Germline V gene sequence: CDR1 SQVTM, CDR2 ANQGSEA. CDR3: CSGGPTGSGNTIYF. In DNA, the CDR3 is TGCAGCGGCGGACCGACAGGCTCTGGAAACACCATATATTTT.

The V and J genes are TRBV5-4 and TRBJ2-3; 10 bases map to TRBD2. CDR3 length equals 16 residues. Germline V CDR1 and CDR2: SGHNT, YYREEE (reference sequence). V gave up 6 bases and J gave up 2 bases; unmatched junction bases: 9. The CDR3 loop reads CASTPTSGLLTDTQYF. DNA of the CDR3: TGTGCCAGCACGCCGACTAGCGGGTTACTCACAGATACGCAGTATTTT.

The chain combines TRBV11-2 with TRBJ2-1, with 9 bases matching TRBD1. V lost 5 bases and J lost 9; bases outside the gene matches: 8. The CDR3 loop spans 14 amino acids. CDR1 and CDR2 (germline): SGHAT, FQNNGV. For the CDR3, the DNA is TGTGCCAGCAGCCCCTCGACAGGGGGGTTTGAGCAGTTCTTC. This encodes CASSPSTGGFEQFF.

The rearrangement uses TRBV11-2 and TRBJ2-3, with 9 bases matching TRBD2. The CDR3 length is 16 residues. V was pared by 7 bases and J by 5 bases, with 13 bases of the junction left unmatched. Germline V gene data show CDR1 as SGHAT and CDR2 as FQNNGV. The CDR3 loop is CASILQQRGVGDTQYF. CDR3 nucleotides: TGTGCCAGCATCCTCCAACAGCGGGGGGTCGGAGATACGCAGTATTTT.

The chain uses TRBV18 and TRBJ1-2; 8 bases line up with TRBD1. Trimming removed 4 bases from V and 6 bases from J; junction bases left unmatched: 13. CDR1 is KGHSH, CDR2 LQKENI, per germline. The CDR3 covers 16 residues. This CDR3 reads CASSLVQDRGNDGYTF. The CDR3 coding sequence is TGTGCCAGCTCACTAGTACAAGACAGGGGAAATGATGGCTACACCTTC.

The chain couples TRBV7-9 to TRBJ1-1; D might be TRBD1 (6 bases). The CDR3 is made up of 14 amino acids. Germline-derived CDR1 and CDR2 are SEHNR and FQNEAQ (reference sequence). V was cut by 5 bases and J by 1 base, with 11 bases left in between. The CDR3 coding sequence is TGTGCCAGCAGCCCCCTGACAGGGAACACTGAAGCTTTCTTT. This encodes CASSPLTGNTEAFF.

CDR3 nucleotides: TGTGCCAGTAGGCTGCCGGGAAACAATGAGCAGTTCTTC. Its translation: CASRLPGNNEQFF. J is TRBJ2-1 and V is TRBV19, with D possibly TRBD2 on 5 matching bases. Germline CDR1 LNHDA, CDR2 SQIVND (reference sequence). This CDR3 comprises 13 residues. V gave up 6 bases and J gave up 5 bases, with 11 bases separating them.

This clone was observed a single time. V usage is TRBV7-9 and J usage is TRBJ1-2; tentative D call: TRBD1 (5 bases). Germline loops: CDR1 SEHNR, CDR2 FQNEAQ (reference sequence). The CDR3 extends over 14 amino acids. V shed 1 base and J shed 8 bases, with 14 bases lying between them. The chain's CDR3 is CASSLDGRAGGYTF. The CDR3 bases are TGTGCCAGCAGCTTAGATGGCAGGGCGGGGGGCTACACCTTC. Looking up the rest from reference TRBV7-9 and TRBJ1-2 gives the full variable domain: DTGVSQNPRHKITKRGQNVTFRCDPISEHNRLYWYRQTLGQGPEFLTYFQNEAQLEKSRLLSDRFSAERPKGSFSTLEIQRTEQGDSAMYLCASSLDGRAGGYTFGSGTRLTVV.

The V gene is TRBV7-9, the J gene TRBJ1-1; D is unresolved. V was trimmed by 2 bases and J by 8 bases, leaving 15 bases between them. Per germline, CDR1 SEHNR and CDR2 FQNEAQ (reference sequence). This CDR3 contains 14 residues. The CDR3 DNA sequence: TGTGCCAGCAGCTTAAATATGGCCCCCCCCGAAGCTTTCTTT. Protein: CASSLNMAPPEAFF.

The chain recombines TRBV7-9 with TRBJ1-1; perhaps TRBD1 as D (5 bases). V was pared by 5 bases and J by 11 bases, with 9 bases between. Germline CDR1 SEHNR, CDR2 FQNEAQ (reference sequence). This CDR3 spans 10 amino acids. CDR3 region: CASSRGTAFF. As DNA, the CDR3 is TGTGCCAGCAGCCGCGGGACGGCTTTCTTT.

This clone appeared once. The chain combines TRBV5-4 with TRBJ1-1; maybe TRBD1 (5 bases). Germline assignment: CDR1 SGHNT and CDR2 YYREEE (reference sequence). The CDR3 length is 14 residues. V shed 0 bases and J shed 4 bases, with 10 bases lying between them. DNA for the CDR3: TGTGCCAGCAGCTTGGGCAGGGTCGGCACTGAAGCTTTCTTT. Translated: CASSLGRVGTEAFF.

This chain uses TRBV28 with TRBJ2-1; 9 nucleotides agree with TRBD1. After removal of 5 bases from V and 10 bases from J, the junction contained 12 bases not matched to a gene. This CDR3 has 15 amino acids. Germline-derived CDR1 and CDR2 are MDHEN and SYDVKM. CDR3 amino acids: CASSVRDRVLREQFF. The CDR3 DNA reads TGTGCCAGCAGTGTCCGGGACAGGGTGTTGAGGGAGCAGTTCTTC. The entire variable domain, with the rest obtained from reference TRBV28 and TRBJ2-1, is as follows: DVKVTQSSRYLVKRTGEKVFLECVQDMDHENMFWYRQDPGLGLRLIYFSYDVKMKEKGDIPEGYSVSREKKERFSLILESASTNQTSMYLCASSVRDRVLREQFFGPGTRLTVL.

This chain links TRBV28 with TRBJ2-7; tentatively, D is TRBD2 (5 bases). The CDR3 has 13 amino acids. CDR1 MDHEN and CDR2 SYDVKM come from the germline V gene. Trimming stripped 8 bases from V and 3 bases from J, with 14 bases between. The CDR3 here is CASGPGTDYEQYF. CDR3 sequence (DNA): TGTGCCAGCGGGCCGGGAACGGACTACGAGCAGTACTTC.

This clone was seen just once. V and J are TRBV3-1 (or the pseudogene TRBV3-2) and TRBJ2-3, with a tentative D call TRBD1 (5 bases). V was trimmed by 3 bases and J by 0 bases, leaving 10 bases between them. CDR1 is LGHDT and CDR2 is YNNKEL in the germline V gene (reference sequence). The CDR3 is 15 residues long. DNA of the CDR3: TGTGCCAGCAGCCAGGATCCAGGGAGCACAGATACGCAGTATTTT. This encodes CASSQDPGSTDTQYF.

The chain carries TRBV10-2 and TRBJ2-5; weak D call: TRBD1 (6 bases). Germline CDR1 is WSHSY and CDR2 is SAAADI. V lost 4 bases and J 4 bases, leaving 13 bases between the germline ends. The CDR3 totals 14 residues. The CDR3 sequence is CASSGNRAPETQYF. Written as DNA, the CDR3 is TGCGCCAGCAGTGGTAACAGGGCCCCAGAGACCCAGTACTTC.

The genes are TRBV2 and TRBJ2-3; the match to TRBD2 covers 10 bases. The V gene end was trimmed by 7 bases and the J gene end by 0 bases; junction bases not matched to a gene: 4. The CDR3 extends over 15 amino acids. Germline lookup yields CDR1 SNHLY and CDR2 FYNNEI. The CDR3 reads CASTGLADSTDTQYF. CDR3 nucleotides: TGTGCCAGCACAGGACTAGCGGATAGCACAGATACGCAGTATTTT.

This clone appeared once. The V and J genes are TRBV27 and TRBJ2-7; tentatively, D is TRBD1 (5 bases). Germline V gene data show CDR1 as MNHEY and CDR2 as SMNVEV (reference sequence). CDR3 length: 14 amino acids. The V and J ends lost 4 bases and 0 bases respectively, with 10 bases between them. The CDR3 DNA reads as TGTGCCAGCAGTTGGGGCGGAACCTCCTACGAGCAGTACTTC. Its translation: CASSWGGTSYEQYF.

This chain links TRBV24-1 with TRBJ1-1; a weak D match, TRBD1 (6 bases). CDR1 KGHDR and CDR2 SFDVKD come from the germline V gene. This CDR3 region has 12 residues. Trimming cost V 7 bases and J 6 bases, with 11 bases left between them. The CDR3 DNA follows: TGTGCCACCAGGGACAGACCACCTGAAGCTTTCTTT. This codes for CATRDRPPEAFF.

The J gene is TRBJ2-2, the V gene TRBV5-5; 11 bases line up with TRBD2. V shed 1 base, J shed 3 bases, and the junction held 8 bases outside the gene matches. The germline V gene encodes CDR1 SGHKS and CDR2 YYEKEE (reference sequence). The CDR3 runs to 18 residues. DNA of the CDR3: TGTGCCAGCAGCTTGCAGGGACTAGCGGTAGTGGACACCGGGGAGCTGTTTTTT. It yields the protein CASSLQGLAVVDTGELFF.

V is TRBV5-1 and J is TRBJ1-1; D remains ambiguous. CDR1 and CDR2 (germline): SGHRS, YFSETQ. Trimming cost V 1 base and J 3 bases, with 4 bases left between them. This CDR3 region has 12 residues. The CDR3 sequence is CASSLSDTEAFF. The CDR3 region has the DNA TGCGCCAGCAGCTTGTCGGACACTGAAGCTTTCTTT.

The chain is built from TRBV9 and TRBJ2-3; D might be TRBD1 (6 bases). Germline assignment: CDR1 SGDLS and CDR2 YYNGEE. Trimming took off 3 bases at V and 3 bases at J, with 11 bases between the two ends. The CDR3 is 14 amino acids. CDR3 sequence (DNA): TGTGCCAGCAGCGCTTTACAGGGTACAGATACGCAGTATTTT. Residues: CASSALQGTDTQYF.

This chain joins TRBV27 and TRBJ2-7, with D maybe TRBD2 (5 bases). Germline CDR1 and CDR2: MNHEY and SMNVEV (reference sequence). Trimming left V 2 bases short and J 4 bases short, with 12 bases between. This CDR3 is 14 amino acids long. CDR3 protein: CASSLNGVAYEQYF. CDR3 nucleotides: TGTGCCAGCAGTTTAAACGGGGTCGCGTACGAGCAGTACTTC.

The rearrangement links TRBV29-1 to TRBJ2-5; 9 nucleotides match TRBD2. The CDR3 runs 14 residues. Trimming took 3 bases from V and 5 from J; bases not matched to a gene: 7. Germline V CDR1 and CDR2: SQVTM, ANQGSEA. The DNA of the CDR3 is TGCAGCGTTGATGAGCGGGGGGCCTGGGAGACCCAGTACTTC. Amino acid sequence: CSVDERGAWETQYF.

V and J are TRBV4-1 and TRBJ1-2; the D gene is possibly TRBD1 (6 bases). Germline V gene data show CDR1 as MGHRA and CDR2 as YSYEKL. The CDR3 length is 12 residues. Written as DNA, the CDR3 is TGCGCTGCCCAGGGGAACCTCCCCGGCTACACCTTC. It is translated as CAAQGNLPGYTF.

The chain has TRBV4-1 and TRBJ1-1; no definite D call. This CDR3 comprises 12 residues. The V gene's germline CDR1 is MGHRA and CDR2 YSYEKL. V dropped 0 bases and J dropped 8 bases, with 7 bases sitting between them. CDR3 sequence (DNA): TGCGCCAGCAGCCAAGATCCCGGGGAAGCTTTCTTT. It yields the protein CASSQDPGEAFF.